The rows below give T cell receptor beta chains drawn from one sample of a study of CXCR3-negative and CXCR3-positive naive CD8 T cells. TCRdb reprocessed the 5' RACE reads and reports one entry per CDR3 protein, with no DNA. In all, the sample yields 56,000 or so distinct CDR3 sequences. Sequenced material: memory CD8+ T cells from blood. The receptors shown here come from a human donor in good health. Some clones in this sample may be carry-over from other donors' samples. Both conserved end residues are part of each CDR3. Fields, in order: J gene, V gene, CDR3 protein.

TRBJ1-2	TRBV27	CASRAGLNYGYTF
TRBJ2-5	TRBV29-1	CSVELAGDYQETQYF
TRBJ2-1	TRBV7-8	CASSKRASGGPLNEQFF
TRBJ2-5	TRBV20-1	CSALLSGEPFQETQYF
TRBJ2-7	TRBV29-1	CSVETGLGYEQYF
TRBJ1-6	TRBV12-3/TRBV12-4	CASSLALLGNSPLHF
TRBJ2-2	TRBV7-9	CASPEIGAGELFF
TRBJ2-1	TRBV19	CASSVQRSSYNEQFF
TRBJ1-1	TRBV5-4	CASSLGGGTTEAFF
TRBJ2-1	TRBV2	CASSETSGRAYNEQFF
TRBJ2-7	TRBV3-1	CASSHTLLPTAYEQYF
TRBJ2-1	TRBV28	CASSPGTSDEFF
TRBJ2-7	TRBV20-1	CSARLTGNYEQYF
TRBJ2-1	TRBV28	CASSTVPSYNEQFF
TRBJ2-5	TRBV15	CATSPGGETQYF
TRBJ1-5	TRBV6-4	CASSEGGGNQPQHF
TRBJ2-7	TRBV20-1	CSAPYHSAYEQYF